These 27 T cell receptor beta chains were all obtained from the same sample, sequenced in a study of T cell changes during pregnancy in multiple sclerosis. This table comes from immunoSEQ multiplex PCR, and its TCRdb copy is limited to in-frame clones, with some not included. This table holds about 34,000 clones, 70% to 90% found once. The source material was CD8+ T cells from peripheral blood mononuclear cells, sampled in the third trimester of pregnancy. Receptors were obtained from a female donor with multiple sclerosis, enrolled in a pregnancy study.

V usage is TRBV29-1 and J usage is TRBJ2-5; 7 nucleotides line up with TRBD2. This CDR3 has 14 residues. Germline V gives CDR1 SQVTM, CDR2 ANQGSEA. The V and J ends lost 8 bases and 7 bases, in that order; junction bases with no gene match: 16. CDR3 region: CSLSRGDLRRTQYF. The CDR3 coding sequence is TGCAGCCTCTCTCGGGGGGACCTTAGACGGACCCAGTACTTC. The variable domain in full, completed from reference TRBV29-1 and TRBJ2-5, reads SAVISQKPSRDICQRGTSLTIQCQVDSQVTMMFWYRQQPGQSLTLIATANQGSEATYESGFVIDKFPISRPNLTFSTLTVSNMSPEDSSIYLCSLSRGDLRRTQYFGPGTRLLVL.

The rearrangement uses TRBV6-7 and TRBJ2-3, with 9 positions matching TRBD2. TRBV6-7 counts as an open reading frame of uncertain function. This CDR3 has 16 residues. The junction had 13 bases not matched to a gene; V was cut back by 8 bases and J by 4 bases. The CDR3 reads CASAAMDSGGADTQYF. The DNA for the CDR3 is TGTGCCAGCGCGGCTATGGATAGCGGGGGAGCAGATACGCAGTATTTT.

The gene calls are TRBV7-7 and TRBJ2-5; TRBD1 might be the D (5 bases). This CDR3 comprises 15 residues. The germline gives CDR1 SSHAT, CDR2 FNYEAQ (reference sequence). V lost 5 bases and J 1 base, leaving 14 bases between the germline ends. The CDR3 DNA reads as TGTGCCAGCAGCCCTAGACAGAGTACCCAAGAGACCCAGTACTTC. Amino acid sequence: CASSPRQSTQETQYF.

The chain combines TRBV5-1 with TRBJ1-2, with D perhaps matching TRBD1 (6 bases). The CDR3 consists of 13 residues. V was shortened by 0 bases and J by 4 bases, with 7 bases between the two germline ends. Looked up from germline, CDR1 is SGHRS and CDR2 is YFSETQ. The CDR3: CASSLVDSYGYTF. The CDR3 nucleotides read TGCGCCAGCAGCTTGGTGGACAGCTATGGCTACACCTTC.

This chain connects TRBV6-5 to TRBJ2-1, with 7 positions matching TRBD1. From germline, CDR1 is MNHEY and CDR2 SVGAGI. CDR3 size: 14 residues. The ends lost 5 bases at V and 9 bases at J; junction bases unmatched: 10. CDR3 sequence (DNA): TGTGCCAGCAGTGGATCAACAGGGGATACTGAGCAGTTCTTC. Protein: CASSGSTGDTEQFF.

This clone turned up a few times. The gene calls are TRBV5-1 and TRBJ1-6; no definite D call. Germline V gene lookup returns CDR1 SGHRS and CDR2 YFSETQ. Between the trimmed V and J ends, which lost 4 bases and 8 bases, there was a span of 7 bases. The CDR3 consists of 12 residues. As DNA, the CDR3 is TGCGCCAGCAGCAAACCGGATTCACCCCTCCACTTT. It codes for CASSKPDSPLHF.

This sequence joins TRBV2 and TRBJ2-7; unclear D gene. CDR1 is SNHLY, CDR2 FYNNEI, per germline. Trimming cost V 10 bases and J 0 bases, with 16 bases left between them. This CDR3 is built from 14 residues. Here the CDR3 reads CATLGYYHSYEQYF. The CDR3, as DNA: TGTGCCACCCTCGGGTACTACCACTCCTACGAGCAGTACTTC.

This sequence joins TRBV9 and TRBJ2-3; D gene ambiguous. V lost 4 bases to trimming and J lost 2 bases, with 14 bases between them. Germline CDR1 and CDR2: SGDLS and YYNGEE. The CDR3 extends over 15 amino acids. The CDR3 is CASSLGATNTDTQYF. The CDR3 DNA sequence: TGTGCCAGCAGCTTAGGCGCAACTAACACAGATACGCAGTATTTT.

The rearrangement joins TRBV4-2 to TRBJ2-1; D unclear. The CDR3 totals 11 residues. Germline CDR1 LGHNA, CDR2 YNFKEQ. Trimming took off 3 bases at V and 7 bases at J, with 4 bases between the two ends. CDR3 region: CASSHMNEQFF. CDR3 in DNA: TGTGCCAGCAGCCACATGAATGAGCAGTTCTTC.

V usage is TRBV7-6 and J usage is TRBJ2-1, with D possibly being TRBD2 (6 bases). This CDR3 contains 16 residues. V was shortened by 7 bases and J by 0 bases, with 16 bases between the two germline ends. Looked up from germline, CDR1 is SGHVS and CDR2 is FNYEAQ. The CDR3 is CASTGGAGSSYNEQFF. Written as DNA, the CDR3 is TGTGCCAGCACGGGTGGGGCGGGGAGCTCCTACAATGAGCAGTTCTTC.

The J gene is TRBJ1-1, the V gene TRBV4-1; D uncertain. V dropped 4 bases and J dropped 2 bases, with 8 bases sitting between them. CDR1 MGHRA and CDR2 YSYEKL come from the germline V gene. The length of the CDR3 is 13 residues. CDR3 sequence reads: CASSPTPNTEAFF. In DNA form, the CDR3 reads TGCGCCAGCAGCCCAACACCCAACACTGAAGCTTTCTTT.

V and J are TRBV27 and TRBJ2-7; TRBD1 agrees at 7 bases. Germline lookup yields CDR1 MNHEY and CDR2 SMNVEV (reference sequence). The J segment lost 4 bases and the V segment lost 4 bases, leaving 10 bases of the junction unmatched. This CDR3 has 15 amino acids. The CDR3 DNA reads TGTGCCAGCAGTTCTTACCGGACAGGCTTTTACGAGCAGTACTTC. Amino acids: CASSSYRTGFYEQYF.

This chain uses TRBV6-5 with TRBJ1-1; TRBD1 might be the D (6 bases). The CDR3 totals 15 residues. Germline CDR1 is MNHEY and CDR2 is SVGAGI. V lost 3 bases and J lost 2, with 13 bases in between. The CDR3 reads CASSYTGLGNTEAFF. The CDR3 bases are TGTGCCAGCAGTTATACAGGGTTGGGTAACACTGAAGCTTTCTTT.

In DNA, the CDR3 is TGTGCCAGCAGCTTGGATTCGGGGAACACTGAAGCTTTCTTT. Translation gives CASSLDSGNTEAFF. The chain recombines TRBV5-4 with TRBJ1-1, with D unclear. The CDR3 loop spans 14 amino acids. Trimming removed 0 bases from V and 1 base from J, with 7 bases in between. Germline V gene data show CDR1 as SGHNT and CDR2 as YYREEE (reference sequence).

The CDR3 sequence: CAISDLTGDYGYTF. The CDR3, as DNA: TGTGCCATCAGTGACCTTACAGGGGACTATGGCTACACCTTC. This chain uses TRBV10-3 with TRBJ1-2, with 7 bases matching TRBD1. V was pared by 3 bases and J by 3 bases, with 4 bases of the junction left unmatched. This CDR3 is 14 amino acids long. Germline V gene data show CDR1 as ENHRY and CDR2 as SYGVKD.

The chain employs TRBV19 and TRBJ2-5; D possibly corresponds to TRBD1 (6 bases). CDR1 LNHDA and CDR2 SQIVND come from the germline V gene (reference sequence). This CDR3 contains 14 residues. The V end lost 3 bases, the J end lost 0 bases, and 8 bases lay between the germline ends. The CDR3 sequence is CASSIGQNQETQYF. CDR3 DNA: TGTGCCAGTAGTATCGGACAGAACCAAGAGACCCAGTACTTC.

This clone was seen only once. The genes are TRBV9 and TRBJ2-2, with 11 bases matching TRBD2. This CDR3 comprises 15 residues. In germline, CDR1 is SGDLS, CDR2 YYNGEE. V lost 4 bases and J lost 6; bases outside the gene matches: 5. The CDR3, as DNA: TGTGCCAGCAGCCTGATAGCGGGGGGGTCCGGGGAGCTGTTTTTT. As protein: CASSLIAGGSGELFF.

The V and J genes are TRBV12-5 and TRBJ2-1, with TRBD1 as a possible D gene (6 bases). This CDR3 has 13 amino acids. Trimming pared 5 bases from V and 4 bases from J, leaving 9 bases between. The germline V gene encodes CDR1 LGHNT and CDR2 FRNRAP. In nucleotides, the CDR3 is TGTGCTAGTGGTATAACAGGGTACAATGAGCAGTTCTTC. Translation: CASGITGYNEQFF.

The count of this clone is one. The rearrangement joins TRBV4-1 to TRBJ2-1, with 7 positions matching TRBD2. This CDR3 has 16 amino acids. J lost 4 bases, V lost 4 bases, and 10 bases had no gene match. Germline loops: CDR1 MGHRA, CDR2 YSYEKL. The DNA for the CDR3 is TGCGCCAGCAGCCCGTACAATGGGGGGGGTTACAATGAGCAGTTCTTC. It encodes CASSPYNGGGYNEQFF.

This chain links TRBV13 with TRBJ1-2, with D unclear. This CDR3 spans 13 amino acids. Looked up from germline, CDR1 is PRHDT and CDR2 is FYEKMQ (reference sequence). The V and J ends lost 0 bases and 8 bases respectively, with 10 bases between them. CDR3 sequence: CASSLGPKVGYTF. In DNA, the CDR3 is TGTGCCAGCAGCTTAGGCCCTAAAGTCGGCTACACCTTC.

The CDR3 DNA is TGTGCCAGCAGCCACGGGAGCAACTATGGCTACACCTTC. Encoded protein: CASSHGSNYGYTF. This sequence joins TRBV14 and TRBJ1-2, with D unresolved. The CDR3 totals 13 residues. Trimming stripped 3 bases from V and 2 bases from J, with 7 bases between. Per germline, CDR1 SGHDN and CDR2 FVKESK.

CDR3: CASMDVYWDRGLRSGNTIYF. The CDR3 DNA sequence: TGTGCCAGTATGGATGTGTACTGGGACAGGGGCCTCCGCTCTGGAAACACCATATATTTT. The V and J genes are TRBV19 and TRBJ1-3; TRBD1 matches 10 bases. The CDR3 totals 20 residues. CDR1 is LNHDA and CDR2 is SQIVND in the germline V gene (reference sequence). V shed 7 bases, J shed 0 bases, and the junction held 18 bases outside the gene matches.

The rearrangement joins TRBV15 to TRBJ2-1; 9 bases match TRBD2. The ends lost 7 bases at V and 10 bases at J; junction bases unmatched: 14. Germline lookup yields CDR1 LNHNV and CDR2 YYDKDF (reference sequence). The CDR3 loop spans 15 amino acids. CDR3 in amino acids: CATISGVAGEGEQFF. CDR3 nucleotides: TGTGCCACCATCTCCGGGGTAGCGGGGGAGGGGGAGCAGTTCTTC. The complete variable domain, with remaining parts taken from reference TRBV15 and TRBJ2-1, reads DAMVIQNPRYQVTQFGKPVTLSCSQTLNHNVMYWYQQKSSQAPKLLFHYYDKDFNNEADTPDNFQSRRPNTSFCFLDIRSPGLGDTAMYLCATISGVAGEGEQFFGPGTRLTVL.

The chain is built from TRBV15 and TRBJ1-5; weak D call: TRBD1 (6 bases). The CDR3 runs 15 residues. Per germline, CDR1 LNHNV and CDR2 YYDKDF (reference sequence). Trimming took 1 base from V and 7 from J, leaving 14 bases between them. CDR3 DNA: TGTGCCACCAGCAGAGGTCGACAGGCGGTGCAGCCCCAGCATTTT. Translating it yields CATSRGRQAVQPQHF.

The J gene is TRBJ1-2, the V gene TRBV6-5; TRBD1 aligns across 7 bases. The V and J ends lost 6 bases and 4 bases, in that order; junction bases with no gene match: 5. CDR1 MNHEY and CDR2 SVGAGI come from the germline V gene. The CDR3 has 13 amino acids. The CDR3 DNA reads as TGTGCCAGCAGCCTCGACAGGGTCTATGGCTACACCTTC. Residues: CASSLDRVYGYTF.

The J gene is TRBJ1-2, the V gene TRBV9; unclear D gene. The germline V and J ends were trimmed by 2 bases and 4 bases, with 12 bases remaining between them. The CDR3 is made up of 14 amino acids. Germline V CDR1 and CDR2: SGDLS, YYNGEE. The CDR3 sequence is CASSVNDGSYGYTF. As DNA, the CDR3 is TGTGCCAGCAGCGTGAATGACGGGAGCTATGGCTACACCTTC.

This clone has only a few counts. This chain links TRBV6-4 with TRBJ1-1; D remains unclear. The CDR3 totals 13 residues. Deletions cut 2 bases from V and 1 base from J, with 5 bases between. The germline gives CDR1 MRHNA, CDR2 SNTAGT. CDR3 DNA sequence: TGTGCCAGCAGTGACGGAGAGAACACTGAAGCTTTCTTT. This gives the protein CASSDGENTEAFF.